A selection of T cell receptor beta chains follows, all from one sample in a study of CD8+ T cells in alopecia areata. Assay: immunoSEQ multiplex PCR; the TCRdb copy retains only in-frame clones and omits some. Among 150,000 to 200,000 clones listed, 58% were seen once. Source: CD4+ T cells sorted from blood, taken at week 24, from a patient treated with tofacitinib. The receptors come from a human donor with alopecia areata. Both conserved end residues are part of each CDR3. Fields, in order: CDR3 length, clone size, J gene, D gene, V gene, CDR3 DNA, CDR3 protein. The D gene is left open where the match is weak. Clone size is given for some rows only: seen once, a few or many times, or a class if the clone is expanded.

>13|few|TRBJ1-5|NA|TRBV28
TGTGCCAGCACAGGGGCAGGCAATCAGCCCCAGCATTTT
CASTGAGNQPQHF
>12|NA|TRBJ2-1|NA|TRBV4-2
TGTGCCAGCAGCCAGCTCTCCCGGGAGCAGTTCTTC
CASSQLSREQFF
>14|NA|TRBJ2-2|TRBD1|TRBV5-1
TGCGCCAGCAGCCTGCAAACAGGGGACGGGGAGCTGTTTTTT
CASSLQTGDGELFF
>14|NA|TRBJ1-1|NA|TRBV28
TGTGCCAGCAGTTCTGACAGCTTGAACACTGAAGCTTTCTTT
CASSSDSLNTEAFF
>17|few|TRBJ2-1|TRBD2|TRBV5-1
TGCGCCAGCAGCTTGGCTTCCGGACTAGCGGGGGTGAATGAGCAGTTCTTC
CASSLASGLAGVNEQFF
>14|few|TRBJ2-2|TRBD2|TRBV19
TGTGCCAGTAGTATAAGGACTAGCGGGGGAAACCTGTTTTTT
CASSIRTSGGNLFF
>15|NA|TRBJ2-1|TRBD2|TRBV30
TGTGCCTGGAGATTGGGACTAGCGCCCAACAATGAGCAGTTCTTC
CAWRLGLAPNNEQFF
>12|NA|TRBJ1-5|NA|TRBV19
TGTGCCACTAAGGTACCAGGCCAGCCCCAGCATTTT
CATKVPGQPQHF
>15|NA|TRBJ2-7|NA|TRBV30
TGTGCCTGGAGTTCGGATGCAGGATCAGCCTACGAGCAGTACTTC
CAWSSDAGSAYEQYF
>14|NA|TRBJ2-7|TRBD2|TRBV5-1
TGCGCCAGCAGCTTGGGACTAGCGGGAAGCGAGCAGTACTTC
CASSLGLAGSEQYF
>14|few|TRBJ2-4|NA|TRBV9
TGTGCCAGCAGCGTGTCAGCTTCCAAAAACATTCAGTACTTC
CASSVSASKNIQYF